Below, one TCR beta chain is given with its context. The sample belongs to a study of blood T cell repertoires in COVID-19. V was clipped by 3 bases and J by 4 bases, with 16 bases between them. CDR1 is KGHSH, CDR2 LQKENI, per germline. The CDR3 sequence is 15 residues long. Data came from immunoSEQ multiplex PCR; TCRdb stores just in-frame clones and leaves some out. The sample records 200,000 to 250,000 clones, roughly 89% being singletons. The sample comprised PBMCs or T cells enriched from blood (not recorded which). This sequence originates from a woman in her 40s who had recovered from COVID-19. The chain carries TRBV18 and TRBJ2-7; D is perhaps TRBD2 (6 bases). This chain's CDR3 is CASSPGPPAGYEQYF. CDR3 coding DNA: TGTGCCAGCTCACCTGGTCCTCCCGCGGGATACGAGCAGTACTTC.